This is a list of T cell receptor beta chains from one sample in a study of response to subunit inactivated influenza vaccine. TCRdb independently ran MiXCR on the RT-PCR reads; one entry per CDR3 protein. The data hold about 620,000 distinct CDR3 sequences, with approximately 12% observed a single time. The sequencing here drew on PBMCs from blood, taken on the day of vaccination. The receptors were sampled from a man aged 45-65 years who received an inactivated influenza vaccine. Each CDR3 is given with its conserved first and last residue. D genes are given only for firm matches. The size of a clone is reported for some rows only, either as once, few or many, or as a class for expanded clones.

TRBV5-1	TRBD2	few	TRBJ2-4	CASSLRLREEAKNIQYF	TGCGCCAGCAGCCTACGGTTGCGGGAGGAAGCCAAAAACATTCAGTACTTC
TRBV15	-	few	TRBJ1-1	CATSRGPMVGALEAFF	TGTGCCACCAGCAGAGGACCAATGGTGGGAGCCCTTGAAGCTTTCTTT
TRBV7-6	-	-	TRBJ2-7	CVSSHYGGEQYF	TGTGTCAGCAGCCACTACGGCGGGGAACAGTACTTC
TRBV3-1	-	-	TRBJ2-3	CASSQEGQRGGDHKDTDTQYF	TGTGCCAGCAGCCAAGAAGGGCAAAGGGGGGGGGACCACAAAGACACAGATACGCAGTATTTT
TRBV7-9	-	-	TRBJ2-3	CASSRPLVDTQYF	TGTGCCAGCAGCCGACCCCTAGTAGATACGCAGTATTTT
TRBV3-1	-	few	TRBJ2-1	CASSQGIKKGEQFF	TGTGCCAGCAGCCAAGGGATCAAGAAGGGTGAGCAGTTCTTC
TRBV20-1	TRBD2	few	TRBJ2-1	CSARGSGGAFLQFF	TGCAGTGCTAGGGGTAGCGGGGGGGCTTTTTTGCAGTTCTTC
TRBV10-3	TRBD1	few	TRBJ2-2	CAIRKGTAPGELFF	TGTGCCATCAGAAAAGGGACAGCACCCGGGGAGCTGTTTTTT
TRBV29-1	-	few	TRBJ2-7	CSVEGTSYEQYF	TGCAGCGTTGAAGGGACATCTTACGAGCAGTACTTC
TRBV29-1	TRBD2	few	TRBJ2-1	CSVEVGLAGVPYSSYNEQFF	TGCAGCGTTGAGGTTGGACTAGCGGGGGTCCCTTACTCCTCCTACAATGAGCAGTTCTTC
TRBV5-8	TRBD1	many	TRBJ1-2	CASSWTGYGYTF	TGTGCCAGCAGCTGGACAGGCTATGGCTACACCTTC
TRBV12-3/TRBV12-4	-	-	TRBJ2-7	CASSFLRHEQYF	TGTGCCAGCAGTTTTTTGCGTCACGAGCAGTACTTC
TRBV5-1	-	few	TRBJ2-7	CASSLALSTRTYEQYF	TGCGCCAGCAGCTTGGCACTATCGACTAGGACGTACGAGCAGTACTTC
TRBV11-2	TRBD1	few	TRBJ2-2	CASRRPGQGAGELFF	TGTGCCAGCAGGCGGCCGGGACAGGGGGCCGGGGAGCTGTTTTTT
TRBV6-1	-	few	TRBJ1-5	CASSEDQGWGNQPQHF	TGTGCCAGCAGTGAAGACCAGGGATGGGGCAATCAGCCCCAGCATTTT
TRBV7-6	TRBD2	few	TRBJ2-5	CASSSGTSSSETQYF	TGTGCCAGCAGCTCGGGGACTAGCTCCTCAGAGACCCAGTACTTC
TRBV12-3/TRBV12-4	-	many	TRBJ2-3	CASSLSGYGTDTQYF	TGTGCCAGCAGTTTATCGGGTTACGGCACAGATACGCAGTATTTT
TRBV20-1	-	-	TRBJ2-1	CSARLVSSYNEQFF	TGCAGTGCTAGACTGGTGAGCTCCTACAATGAGCAGTTCTTC
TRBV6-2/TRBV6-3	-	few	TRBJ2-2	CASSYPSTEYTGELFF	TGTGCCAGCAGTTATCCCTCGACAGAGTACACCGGGGAGCTGTTTTTT
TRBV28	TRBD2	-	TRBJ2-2	CASSQTPLRGANTGELFF	TGTGCCAGCAGTCAAACCCCCCTGCGGGGGGCCAACACCGGGGAGCTGTTTTTT
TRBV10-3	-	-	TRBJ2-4	CAISEWGDGAKNIQYF	TGTGCCATCAGTGAGTGGGGCGACGGAGCCAAAAACATTCAGTACTTC
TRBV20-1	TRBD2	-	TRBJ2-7	CSALSGLAGSYEQYF	TGCAGTGCTCTTTCGGGACTAGCGGGGTCCTACGAGCAGTACTTC
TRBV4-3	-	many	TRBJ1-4	CASSQDRQTNEKLFF	TGCGCCAGCAGCCAAGATCGACAGACTAATGAAAAACTGTTTTTT
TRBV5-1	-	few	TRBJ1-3	CASSRWAYTAGNTIYF	TGCGCCAGCAGTCGGTGGGCGTACACGGCTGGAAACACCATATATTTT
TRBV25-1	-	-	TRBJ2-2	CASSEIGVQGNTGELFF	TGTGCCAGCAGTGAAATCGGGGTTCAAGGGAACACCGGGGAGCTGTTTTTT
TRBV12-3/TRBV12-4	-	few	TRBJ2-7	CASSFLFNEQYF	TGTGCCAGCAGTTTTCTATTCAACGAGCAGTACTTC
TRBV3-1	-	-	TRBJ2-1	CASSQGRSRMQFF	TGTGCCAGCAGCCAGGGGCGGTCGCGAATGCAGTTCTTC
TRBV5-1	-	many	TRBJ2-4	CASSLASGGVGNIQYF	TGCGCCAGCAGCTTGGCCTCTGGGGGCGTCGGAAACATTCAGTACTTC
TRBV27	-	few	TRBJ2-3	CASSLSPWGQTDTQYF	TGTGCCAGCAGTTTGTCACCGTGGGGCCAAACAGATACGCAGTATTTT
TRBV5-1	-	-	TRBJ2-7	CASSLASQYEQYF	TGCGCCAGCAGCTTGGCCTCTCAGTACGAGCAGTACTTC
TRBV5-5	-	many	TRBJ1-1	CASSLVVFNEAFF	TGTGCCAGCAGCTTGGTGGTGTTCAATGAAGCTTTCTTT
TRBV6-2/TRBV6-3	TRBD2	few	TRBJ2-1	CATQPGGPWNEQFF	TGTGCCACCCAACCGGGAGGGCCATGGAATGAGCAGTTCTTC
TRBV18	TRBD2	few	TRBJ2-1	CASSSLAGGGNEQFF	TGTGCCAGCTCATCCCTAGCGGGAGGTGGAAATGAGCAGTTCTTC
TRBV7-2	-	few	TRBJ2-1	CASRGGGQHNEQFF	TGTGCCAGCAGGGGAGGGGGCCAACACAATGAGCAGTTCTTC
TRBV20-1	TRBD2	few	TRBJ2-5	CSALAGEGETQYF	TGCAGTGCTCTAGCGGGGGAGGGTGAGACCCAGTACTTC
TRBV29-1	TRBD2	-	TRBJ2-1	CSVEDRASGMGEQFF	TGCAGCGTTGAAGATCGGGCTAGCGGGATGGGTGAGCAGTTCTTC
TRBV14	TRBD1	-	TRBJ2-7	CASSQAPGQGIRAYEQYF	TGTGCCAGCAGCCAAGCTCCGGGACAGGGGATCAGGGCCTACGAGCAGTACTTC
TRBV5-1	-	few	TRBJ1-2	CASSLTGVTNYGYTF	TGCGCCAGCAGCTTGACGGGAGTGACTAACTATGGCTACACCTTC
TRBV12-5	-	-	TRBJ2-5	CASGPGYQETQYF	TGTGCTAGTGGGCCAGGGTACCAAGAGACCCAGTACTTC
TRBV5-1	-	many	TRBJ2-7	CASSLAGIIGEQYF	TGCGCCAGCAGCTTGGCCGGGATCATCGGGGAGCAGTACTTC
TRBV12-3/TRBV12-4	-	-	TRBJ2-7	CASSLAREGEQYF	TGTGCCAGCAGTTTAGCGCGGGAAGGCGAGCAGTACTTC
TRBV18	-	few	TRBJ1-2	CASSPPLESHGYTF	TGTGCCAGCTCACCACCCCTGGAAAGCCACGGCTACACCTTC
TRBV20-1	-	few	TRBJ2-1	CSAARGASSYNEQFF	TGCAGTGCTGCCCGGGGAGCCAGTTCCTACAATGAGCAGTTCTTC